This TCR beta chain was sequenced for a study of CD8 T cells in Susac syndrome. Overall study: Patients with Susac syndrome were therapy-naive, treated with corticosteroids, or treated with intravenous immunoglobulin alone when blood was collected.

V was pared by 1 base and J by 3 bases, with 2 bases of the junction left unmatched. The CDR3 is made up of 15 amino acids. The germline V gene encodes CDR1 SGHTA and CDR2 FQGNSA. Random hexamers primed reverse transcription of about 0.5 to 1 ug RNA. TCR beta CDR3 was amplified by immunoSEQ covering 54 Vbeta and 13 Jbeta. TCRdb reprocessed the immunoSEQ multiplex PCR reads via MiXCR and lists one record per CDR3 protein. This table has around 170,000 distinct CDR3 sequences, approximately 95% appearing once. The rearrangement uses TRBV7-2 and TRBJ1-2, with TRBD1 matching over 10 bases. The sequence derives from a human donor with Susac syndrome. Sequenced: CD4+ T cells from PBMCs. The CDR3: CASSLVGTGDYGYTF. Written as DNA, the CDR3 is TGTGCCAGCAGCTTAGTTGGGACAGGGGACTATGGCTACACCTTC. Variable domain in full (rest from reference TRBV7-2 and TRBJ1-2): GAGVSQSPSNKVTEKGKDVELRCDPISGHTALYWYRQSLGQGLEFLIYFQGNSAPDKSGLPSDRFSAERTGGSVSTLTIQRTQQEDSAVYLCASSLVGTGDYGYTFGSGTRLTVV.